These T cell receptor beta chains were read from a single sample in a study of OX40 agonist ivuxolimab in advanced cancers. Profiled with immunoSEQ multiplex PCR; TCRdb holds only in-frame clones, not every one. The data hold around 45,000 clones, with roughly 80% observed a single time. The sequences come from CD4+ or CD8+ T cells sorted from blood, collected in a trial of the OX40 agonist ivuxolimab. These receptors all stem from an adult with an advanced solid tumor such as melanoma, head and neck, liver or kidney cancer. The CDR3 runs from the conserved cysteine through the conserved F or W. Each record gives: clone size, D gene, J gene, V gene, CDR3 DNA, CDR3 protein. D genes are given only for firm matches. Clone size, where shown, is once, few, many, or a class for clones that have expanded.

NA,NA,TRBJ2-2,TRBV21-1,TGTGCCGCCCGGGCTGGCGGGAGTGACGACACCGGGGAGCTGTTTTTT,CAARAGGSDDTGELFF
NA,TRBD1,TRBJ1-1,TRBV19,TGTGCCAGTACTCCCCACGGGACAGACACTGAAGCTTTCTTT,CASTPHGTDTEAFF
NA,NA,TRBJ2-2,TRBV6-6,TGTGCCAGCAGGCCCCCAGGGGGGGCCGGGGAGCTGTTTTTT,CASRPPGGAGELFF
NA,NA,TRBJ1-5,TRBV6-1,TGTGCCAGCAACGGACAAATCAATCAGCCCCAGCATTTT,CASNGQINQPQHF
NA,NA,TRBJ1-1,TRBV11-1,TGTGCCAGCAGCTTGGCCGGATATGAAGCTTTCTTT,CASSLAGYEAFF
NA,NA,TRBJ2-1,TRBV7-9,TGTGCCAGCAGCTTACGGCCGGATAGCTCCTACAATGAGCAGTTCTTC,CASSLRPDSSYNEQFF
NA,NA,TRBJ2-1,TRBV10-1,TGCGCCAGCAGTACCGGTCCGCCTTCCCGGACCAATGAGCAGTTCTTC,CASSTGPPSRTNEQFF
few,NA,TRBJ2-2,TRBV10-2,TGCGCCAGCAGGGTAGGGGGGACCGGGGAGCTGTTTTTT,CASRVGGTGELFF
medium-sized,NA,TRBJ1-2,TRBV30,TGTGCCTGGAGTGTAACGGGACTATATGGCTACACCTTC,CAWSVTGLYGYTF
NA,NA,TRBJ1-5,TRBV11-3,TGTGCCAGCAGCTTAGAGCCGGGGTTGGGCAATCAGCCCCAGCATTTT,CASSLEPGLGNQPQHF
NA,NA,TRBJ1-1,TRBV5-5,TGTGCCAGCAGCTTCCAGGCCCCGAACACTGAAGCTTTCTTT,CASSFQAPNTEAFF
NA,TRBD2,TRBJ2-3,TRBV10-3,TGTGCCATCAGCGACCCTAGCGGGAGATGGACAGATACGCAGTATTTT,CAISDPSGRWTDTQYF
NA,TRBD2,TRBJ2-1,TRBV2,TGTGCCAGCAGTAGTCTAGCGGGAGCCTACAATGAGCAGTTCTTC,CASSSLAGAYNEQFF
NA,NA,TRBJ1-1,TRBV19,TGTGCCAGTAGTTGGGCGGGGAACACTGAAGCTTTCTTT,CASSWAGNTEAFF
NA,TRBD2,TRBJ2-7,TRBV7-6,TGTGCCAGCAGCTTACGGGAAAGACTAGCGGGAGGGCCGGGATCCGAGCAGTACTTC,CASSLRERLAGGPGSEQYF
NA,NA,TRBJ2-6,TRBV15,TGTGCCACCAGGGACCGAAAGAGCTCTGGGGCCAACGTCCTGACTTTC,CATRDRKSSGANVLTF
NA,TRBD1,TRBJ1-1,TRBV5-1,TGCGCCAGCAGCTTGACAGGGGGCGCACAGTTGACTGAAGCTTTCTTT,CASSLTGGAQLTEAFF
NA,TRBD1,TRBJ1-3,TRBV4-1,TGCGCCAGCAGCCAAGAAGGCAGGGGGGGAGGAAACACCATATATTTT,CASSQEGRGGGNTIYF
NA,NA,TRBJ2-7,TRBV6-5,TGTGCCAGCAGTATCGGGCTTCCGAGTGATGAGCAGTACTTC,CASSIGLPSDEQYF
NA,NA,TRBJ2-5,TRBV2,TGTGCCAGCAGTGGAGACAGGGCGGGACAAGAGACCCAGTACTTC,CASSGDRAGQETQYF
NA,TRBD1,TRBJ1-3,TRBV19,TGTGCCAGTAAGGGGACAGGGCGTTACGGAAACACCATATATTTT,CASKGTGRYGNTIYF
NA,NA,TRBJ2-3,TRBV27,TGTGCCAGCAGTTCGGTCGCAGATACGCAGTATTTT,CASSSVADTQYF
NA,TRBD1,TRBJ1-2,TRBV19,TGTGCCAGCAATTTCGGACAGGGGTCATATGGCTACACCTTC,CASNFGQGSYGYTF
NA,NA,TRBJ2-1,TRBV28,TGTGCCAGCAGGGGGGAGTCCTACAATGAGCAGTTCTTC,CASRGESYNEQFF
NA,NA,TRBJ2-2,TRBV7-9,TGTGCCACCAAGGGACAAGTGAACACCGGGGAGCTGTTTTTT,CATKGQVNTGELFF
NA,NA,TRBJ2-6,TRBV6-1,TGTGCCGGGGCAAGGTCTGGGGCCAACGTCCTGACTTTC,CAGARSGANVLTF
NA,TRBD1,TRBJ2-5,TRBV25-1,TGTGCCAGCAGTGCTTGGGACAGGGATCGGTACTTC,CASSAWDRDRYF
NA,TRBD1,TRBJ1-2,TRBV7-2,TGTGCCAGCAGCTCCCGCACAGGGGGCGACGGCTACACCTTC,CASSSRTGGDGYTF
NA,NA,TRBJ2-1,TRBV20-1,TGCAGTGCTAGAGACGGACTTGCGCAGTTCTTC,CSARDGLAQFF
NA,TRBD2,TRBJ2-4,TRBV18,TGTGCCAGCTCTCCACAGGGACTAGGATTTTCCAAAAACATTCAGTACTTC,CASSPQGLGFSKNIQYF
once,NA,TRBJ2-3,TRBV18,TGTGCCAGCTCACCACCAGCAGATACGCAGTATTTT,CASSPPADTQYF
few,NA,TRBJ2-5,TRBV7-2,TGTGCCAGCAGCTTAGCGCTCGCGGTTCAAGAGACCCAGTACTTC,CASSLALAVQETQYF
NA,NA,TRBJ1-2,TRBV6-1,TGTGCCAGCAGTTTGGCAGCAAGAATCTATGGCTACACCTTC,CASSLAARIYGYTF
NA,TRBD1,TRBJ1-6,TRBV2,TGTGCCACCGAGGGACAGGCGTCCTATAATTCACCCCTCCACTTT,CATEGQASYNSPLHF
NA,NA,TRBJ1-1,TRBV5-1,TGCGCCAGCAGCTTGGCCCAGGGTTTGGGAACTGAAGCTTTCTTT,CASSLAQGLGTEAFF
few,TRBD2,TRBJ2-3,TRBV9,TGTGCCAGCAACTCAGTTTTGTCCGGGACTAGCGAAGATACGCAGTATTTT,CASNSVLSGTSEDTQYF
few,NA,TRBJ1-1,TRBV30,TGTGCCTGGAGAGGCAGGCTGTTAGCTTTCTTT,CAWRGRLLAFF
few,NA,TRBJ2-2,TRBV5-1,TGCGCCAGCAGCTTGACGCAGGGCGTCGGGGAGCTGTTTTTT,CASSLTQGVGELFF
NA,NA,TRBJ1-3,TRBV28,TGTGCCAGCACCTTGGGGATCGAAGGAAACACCATATATTTT,CASTLGIEGNTIYF
few,NA,TRBJ2-1,TRBV29-1,TGCAGCGTTGCTCACGGCCATGAGCAGTTCTTC,CSVAHGHEQFF
NA,NA,TRBJ2-7,TRBV25-1,TGTGCCAGCAGTGGGTCGGGATACTCAGGGGAGGAGTACGAGCAGTACTTC,CASSGSGYSGEEYEQYF
NA,TRBD2,TRBJ2-3,TRBV7-9,TGTGCCAGCAGCTCCTTGGCGGGGGTTAGGACAGATACGCAGTATTTT,CASSSLAGVRTDTQYF
NA,NA,TRBJ2-7,TRBV19,TGTGCCAGTAGTATAGGGGGCTACGAGCAGTACTTC,CASSIGGYEQYF
NA,TRBD2,TRBJ2-5,TRBV9,TGTGCCAGCAGCGTAGGGATGGGACTAGCATCCCGGGACTTC,CASSVGMGLASRDF
NA,NA,TRBJ2-3,TRBV5-7,TGTGCCAGCAGCTGGAAGGCGAGGAGCACAGATACGCAGTATTTT,CASSWKARSTDTQYF
NA,NA,TRBJ2-1,TRBV7-9,TGTGCCAGCAGTCTCACCGCTGCGACAGGCAATGAGCAGTTCTTC,CASSLTAATGNEQFF
NA,NA,TRBJ2-3,TRBV7-8,TGTGCCAGCAGCCCTCCGACGGGAGCCCTCACAGATACGCAGTATTTT,CASSPPTGALTDTQYF
NA,NA,TRBJ1-2,TRBV28,TGTGCCAGCTTACTCGCAGAGGGATCTGGCTACACCTTC,CASLLAEGSGYTF
NA,TRBD1,TRBJ2-5,TRBV11-2,TGTGCCAGCAGCTCAGAAGGACAGGGCGGCCGGGAGACCCAGTACTTC,CASSSEGQGGRETQYF
NA,NA,TRBJ2-1,TRBV12-5,TGTGCTAGTGGTTTTGGGGGAGGCCATGAGCAGTTCTTC,CASGFGGGHEQFF
NA,TRBD2,TRBJ2-3,TRBV9,TGTGCCAGCAGCGCCCAAGACGGGAGGGGCGATACGCAGTATTTT,CASSAQDGRGDTQYF
NA,TRBD1,TRBJ1-3,TRBV25-1,TGTGCCAGCAGTAATACAGGGGGCCTCTCTGGAAACACCATATATTTT,CASSNTGGLSGNTIYF
many,NA,TRBJ2-1,TRBV11-2,TGTGCCAGCAGCCTGGAGGTAGCGGAGCAGTTCTTC,CASSLEVAEQFF